These T cell receptor beta chains were read from a single sample in a study of OX40 agonist ivuxolimab in advanced cancers. Repertoires were generated with immunoSEQ multiplex PCR, while TCRdb's copy carries only in-frame clones and drops some. Of tens of thousands of clones listed, roughly nine tenths are singletons. Sequenced here: CD4+ or CD8+ T cells sorted from blood, sampled in a trial of the OX40 agonist ivuxolimab. The origin of the receptors is an adult with an advanced solid tumor such as melanoma, head and neck, liver or kidney cancer. The CDR3 runs from the conserved cysteine through the conserved F or W. The D gene is left open where the match is weak. Size is omitted from some rows. Given values are once, few, many or a class for expanded clones.

d_call: TRBD1
j_call: TRBJ2-7
v_call: TRBV5-6
clone_size: NA
cdr3_nt: TGTGCCAGCAGCTCCAGGGGGCAAGGCGCCTACGAGCAGTACTTC
cdr3_aa: CASSSRGQGAYEQYF

d_call: NA
j_call: TRBJ2-1
v_call: TRBV29-1
clone_size: NA
cdr3_nt: TGCAGCGTTGAAGGGACTTCCAACAATGAGCAGTTCTTC
cdr3_aa: CSVEGTSNNEQFF

d_call: NA
j_call: TRBJ1-1
v_call: TRBV13
clone_size: NA
cdr3_nt: TGTGCCAGCAGCCCGATGGGAGTGAACACTGAAGCTTTCTTT
cdr3_aa: CASSPMGVNTEAFF

d_call: NA
j_call: TRBJ1-2
v_call: TRBV6-6
clone_size: NA
cdr3_nt: TGTGCCAGCAGTTACTCAGGGGACAACCTTTTGGGCTACACCTTC
cdr3_aa: CASSYSGDNLLGYTF

d_call: NA
j_call: TRBJ1-2
v_call: TRBV19
clone_size: NA
cdr3_nt: TGTGCCAGTAATGAGCCCGACTTCAATGGCTATGGCTACACCTTC
cdr3_aa: CASNEPDFNGYGYTF

d_call: NA
j_call: TRBJ2-7
v_call: TRBV6-1
clone_size: NA
cdr3_nt: TGTGCCAGCAGTTATGGGGGCTCCTACGAGCAGTACTTC
cdr3_aa: CASSYGGSYEQYF

d_call: NA
j_call: TRBJ1-6
v_call: TRBV9
clone_size: NA
cdr3_nt: TGTGCCAGCAGCGTAGGAGTCGAGAATTCACCCCTCCACTTT
cdr3_aa: CASSVGVENSPLHF

d_call: TRBD2
j_call: TRBJ2-1
v_call: TRBV13
clone_size: NA
cdr3_nt: TGTGCCAGCAGCCCCCGACTAGCGGGGGATGAGCAGTTCTTC
cdr3_aa: CASSPRLAGDEQFF

d_call: NA
j_call: TRBJ1-2
v_call: TRBV5-6
clone_size: NA
cdr3_nt: TGTGCCAGCAGCTTAGAAGGGGTCCGAAGGGACTATGGCTACACCTTC
cdr3_aa: CASSLEGVRRDYGYTF

d_call: NA
j_call: TRBJ2-3
v_call: TRBV5-1
clone_size: NA
cdr3_nt: TGCGCCAGCGCCCCCAGTGGGGCCGCAGATACGCAGTATTTT
cdr3_aa: CASAPSGAADTQYF

d_call: NA
j_call: TRBJ1-2
v_call: TRBV6-5
clone_size: NA
cdr3_nt: TGTGCCACCCACCCTGGCGGGAGGGGCTACACCTTC
cdr3_aa: CATHPGGRGYTF

d_call: NA
j_call: TRBJ2-7
v_call: TRBV11-2
clone_size: NA
cdr3_nt: TGTGCCAGCAGCCCAGAGAGGGGCCAGTACGAGCAGTACTTC
cdr3_aa: CASSPERGQYEQYF

d_call: NA
j_call: TRBJ1-3
v_call: TRBV14
clone_size: NA
cdr3_nt: TGTGCCAGCAGCCAAGAATGGGGTTACTCTGGAAACACCATATATTTT
cdr3_aa: CASSQEWGYSGNTIYF

d_call: TRBD1
j_call: TRBJ1-4
v_call: TRBV13
clone_size: once
cdr3_nt: TGTGCCAGCAGCTCCTTTGGGACAGGGGATGAAAAACTGTTTTTT
cdr3_aa: CASSSFGTGDEKLFF

d_call: NA
j_call: TRBJ2-1
v_call: TRBV5-5
clone_size: NA
cdr3_nt: TGTGCCAGCCGGGACCTCTTAGATGAGCAGTTCTTC
cdr3_aa: CASRDLLDEQFF